This T cell receptor beta chain emerged from a study of CD8 T cells in Susac syndrome (dated by TCRdb to between 2018 and 2021). In terms of the full investigation: Repertoire sequencing was used to test whether CD8+ T cell activation and differentiation in Susac syndrome was antigen driven.

RNA was extracted with the RNeasy kit and roughly 0.45 to 1 ug was reverse transcribed using random hexamers. The immunoSEQ multiplex PCR assay, which covers 54 Vbeta and 13 Jbeta segments, was used to amplify TCR beta CDR3 regions. Bias from PCR amplification was corrected by using a synthetic template baseline for primer optimization and for computational correction. In the source study's methods: Reads were annotated to V, D and J genes according to IMGT and were analyzed with immunoSEQ Analyzer, with only productive sequences retained. To calculate clonality, Shannon entropy was normalized by log2 of the number of productive unique sequences and then subtracted from one. For each patient and control, public and private clones were evaluated among the 100 most prevalent clones. Clones were defined as Susac-specific if absent from the healthy and MS cohorts, from over a thousand published viral clones and from other ImmuneACCESS disease sequences. In-frame beta chains were kept once TCRdb had trimmed the public reads at Q25 with fastp and called clones with MiXCR. Rows merge per CDR3 protein into single entries with the most common DNA and genes. What appears here as the V and J calls and clone size reflects TCRdb's work, not the paper's. Recorded for this sample are a few hundred thousand distinct CDR3 sequences; about 90% of them occurred a single time. In total, the top ten clones hold over 0.05% of the sample.

This clonotype has just one count. No cognate antigen has been identified for it. Nothing much larger sits one base from this clone, and base qualities are not available. A solitary read yields weak support. From the germline V gene, CDR1 is SQVTM and CDR2 is ANQGSEA. The CDR3 starts with the cysteine, ends with the phenylalanine, and has 11 residues. Only the CDR3 region is kept as DNA, spanning 33 bases read in frame from base 1. Deletion took 7 bases off V and 4 bases off J, with a span of 10 bases between the germline ends. Overall results and qualifications from the work: The study acknowledged that relatively few individuals were included in the TCR sequencing and HLA analysis.

High-throughput TCR beta sequencing profiled peripheral blood CD8+ and CD4+ T cells from healthy donors, Susac syndrome patients and multiple sclerosis patients. Treatment-naive patients with stable or active relapsing-remitting disease fulfilling revised McDonald criteria were used as multiple sclerosis controls. Bulk CD8+ and CD4+ T cells were purified by magnetic negative isolation, while CD8+ TEMRA cells were enriched using FACS. Blood was collected in EDTA tubes and processed within 24 hours, with PBMCs isolated through density gradient centrifugation. PBMCs intended for TCR sequencing were frozen in liquid nitrogen and were later thawed in a 37 degrees C water bath. The sorted or isolated CD4+, CD8+ and CD8+ TEMRA cells had a purity of 90% or higher.

Input material: CD4+ T cells from PBMCs. Recombination linked TRBV29-1 to TRBJ1-2, and TRBD1 may be the D gene, going by 5 matching bases. This receptor was identified in a human donor with multiple sclerosis. In nucleotides, the sequence is TGCAGCGCCGGGGGGGGCTATGGCTACACCTTC. This sequence encodes CSAGGGYGYTF.